Listed below are T cell receptor beta chains from one sample, sequenced in a study of T cell responses to AZD1222 COVID-19 vaccine. This table comes from immunoSEQ multiplex PCR, and its TCRdb copy is limited to in-frame clones, with some not included. The sample holds 200,000 or so clones, approximately 95% seen once. Here the sequenced sample was peripheral blood, taken 28 days after the second AZD1222 dose. The source of these receptors is an adult who received the AZD1222 COVID-19 vaccine. Each CDR3 is given with its conserved first and last residue.

J	V	CDR3
TRBJ1-2	TRBV9	CASSVGRQNYGYTF
TRBJ1-1	TRBV27	CASSVPGQGNTEAFF
TRBJ1-4	TRBV18	CASSPEAGVRLFF
TRBJ2-7	TRBV7-2	CASSNTGYEQYF
TRBJ1-1	TRBV9	CASSVAAGFTEAFF
TRBJ2-5	TRBV12-3/TRBV12-4	CASSRVTGAQYF
TRBJ1-6	TRBV4-1	CASSQVISPQGIPPLHF
TRBJ1-2	TRBV6-5	CASSYDGANYGYTF
TRBJ2-7	TRBV28	CASRTAYEQYF
TRBJ1-6	TRBV4-1	CASSQGRQGPRNLYNSPLHF
TRBJ1-4	TRBV6-5	CASSPFFATNEKLFF
TRBJ1-4	TRBV7-2	CASSPGGEGTNEKLFF
TRBJ2-7	TRBV30	CAWNPGTGSYEQYF
TRBJ2-3	TRBV18	CASSPLGSTDTQYF
TRBJ2-7	TRBV7-3	CASSLSSGYEQYF
TRBJ1-5	TRBV11-2	CASSLAQDQPQHF
TRBJ1-4	TRBV13	CASRTTGGLGEKLFF
TRBJ1-2	TRBV18	CASSTTHGAGNLGYGYTF
TRBJ2-2	TRBV2	CASSEKALGELFF
TRBJ1-6	TRBV6-5	CASSYLIGTGNSPLHF
TRBJ1-4	TRBV2	CASGGGKLFF
TRBJ1-4	TRBV18	CASSPDRETEKLFF